This TCR beta chain is from a study of blood T cells in healthy people across ages. Per the germline V gene, CDR1 is ENHRY and CDR2 is SYGVKD. Unmatched junction bases numbered 15, after V lost 10 bases and J lost 7 bases. CDR3 size: 15 residues. A J-beta primer mix and a sample-barcoded 5' primer were used in a second PCR of about 6 to 12 cycles. Tagging of each cDNA molecule was performed by a template-switch adaptor with 12 random nucleotides. Using its own MiXCR run on the 5' RACE reads, TCRdb lists one record per CDR3 protein. The table shows 750,000 to 850,000 distinct CDR3 sequences, with around a quarter occurring only once. This clonotype has just a few counts. Another study also made use of these data, one on T cells of mothers and their children. From that paper: RNA extracted was entirely used for cDNA synthesis, 1.5 ug per 15 ul.

The receptor's source is a boy aged 5-17 years in good health. Sequences were obtained from blood. The gene calls are TRBV10-3 and TRBJ2-1; 8 bases are a match to TRBD2. CDR3: CATKPGTSFGNEQFF. The CDR3 nucleotides are TGTGCCACGAAGCCCGGGACTAGTTTTGGGAATGAGCAGTTCTTC.